The clone carrying this T cell receptor (beta chain) has more than one count but fewer than ten. What it binds is not known. This record belongs to a study of T cell clonotyping in hematopoietic cell transplantation. Findings and limits, study-wide: Higher Inverse Simpson Index values in graft donor and pretransplant recipient predicted broader posttransplant TCR diversity. Pathologically expanded recipient clonotypes increased progressively from day 30 to day 180 as diversity fell.

TCRdb's copy holds only in-frame clones and misses some; the assay was immunoSEQ multiplex PCR. This table holds about 69,000 clones, around 94% found once. From germline, CDR1 is SGHTA and CDR2 FQGNSA. V was pared by 2 bases and J by 0 bases, with 17 bases between. There are 18 residues in the CDR3. The chain uses TRBV7-2 and TRBJ1-5; D is perhaps TRBD1 (6 bases). What was sequenced was peripheral blood mononuclear cells. The sequence was collected from a man aged 45 to 65 in good health. Some clones in this sample may be carry-over from other donors' samples. CDR3: CASSLFYWGRDSNQPQHF. For the CDR3, the DNA is TGTGCCAGCAGCTTATTCTACTGGGGGCGGGATAGCAATCAGCCCCAGCATTTT.